The clone carrying this TCR beta chain was seen only once. This table comes from immunoSEQ multiplex PCR, and its TCRdb copy is limited to in-frame clones, with some not included. The data contain 500,000 or so clones, about nine tenths of them singletons. The record originates from a study of blood T cell repertoires in COVID-19. Background on the study: Acute and convalescent COVID-19 samples came from the United States, Italy and Spain. From T cells, B-cell-depleted T cells, or PBMCs came the material, which was cDNA or gDNA.

CDR1 is MDHEN, CDR2 SYDVKM, per germline. The V gene lost 2 bases and the J gene lost 4 bases, with 17 bases spanning the gap. CDR3 length equals 16 residues. Sequenced sample: PBMCs or T cells enriched from blood (not recorded which). The origin of this receptor is a woman aged 18-30 years who had recovered from COVID-19. V is TRBV28 and J is TRBJ1-2; no definite D call. In nucleotides, the CDR3 is TGTGCCAGCAGTTTAGGGGAAAGGCGGACTCTCTATGGCTACACCTTC. It translates to CASSLGERRTLYGYTF.